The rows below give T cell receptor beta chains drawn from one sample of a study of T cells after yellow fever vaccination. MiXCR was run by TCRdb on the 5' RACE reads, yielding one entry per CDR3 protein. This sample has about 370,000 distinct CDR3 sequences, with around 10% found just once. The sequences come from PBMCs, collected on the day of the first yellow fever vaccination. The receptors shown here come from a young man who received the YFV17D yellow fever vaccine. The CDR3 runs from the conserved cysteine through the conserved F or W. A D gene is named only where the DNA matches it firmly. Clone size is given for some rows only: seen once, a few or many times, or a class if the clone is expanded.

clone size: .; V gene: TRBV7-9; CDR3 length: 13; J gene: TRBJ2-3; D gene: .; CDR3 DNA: TGTGCCAGCACTCGGGGGAGCGAGGATACGCAGTATTTT; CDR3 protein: CASTRGSEDTQYF
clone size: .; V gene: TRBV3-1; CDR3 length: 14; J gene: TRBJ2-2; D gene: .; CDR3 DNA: TGTGCCAGTCGAGAGGGGCCGAACACCGGGGAGCTGTTTTTT; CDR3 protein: CASREGPNTGELFF
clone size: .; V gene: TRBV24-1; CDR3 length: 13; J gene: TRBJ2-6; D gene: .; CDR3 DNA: TGTGCCACCAGTGGATCTGGGGCCAACGTCCTGACTTTC; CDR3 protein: CATSGSGANVLTF
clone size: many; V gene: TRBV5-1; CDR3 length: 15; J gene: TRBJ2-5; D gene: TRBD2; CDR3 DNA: TGCGCCAGCTCGGAGACTAGCGGGGGAATCGAGACCCAGTACTTC; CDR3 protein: CASSETSGGIETQYF
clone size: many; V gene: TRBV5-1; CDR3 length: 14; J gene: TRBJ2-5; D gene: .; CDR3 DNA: TGCGCCAGCAGCCTGGGGGCCGGGGAGGAGACCCAGTACTTC; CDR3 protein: CASSLGAGEETQYF
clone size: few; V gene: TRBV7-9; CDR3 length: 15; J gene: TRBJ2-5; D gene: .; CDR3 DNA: TGTGCCAGCAGCTTAACGACAGGGAGCGGGGAGACCCAGTACTTC; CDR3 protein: CASSLTTGSGETQYF
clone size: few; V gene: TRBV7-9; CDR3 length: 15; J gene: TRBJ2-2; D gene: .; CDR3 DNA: TGTGCCAGCAAACGCGGCGTACCGAACACCGGGGAGCTGTTTTTT; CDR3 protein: CASKRGVPNTGELFF
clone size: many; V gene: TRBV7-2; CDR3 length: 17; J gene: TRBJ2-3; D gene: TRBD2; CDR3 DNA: TGTGCCAGCAGCTTATACCCACTAGCGGGGGTCACAGATACGCAGTATTTT; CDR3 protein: CASSLYPLAGVTDTQYF
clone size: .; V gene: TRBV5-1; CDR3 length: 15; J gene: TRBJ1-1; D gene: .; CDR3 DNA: TGCGCCAGCAGCTTGGAGAGGGGAGTTAGGACTGAAGCTTTCTTT; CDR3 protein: CASSLERGVRTEAFF
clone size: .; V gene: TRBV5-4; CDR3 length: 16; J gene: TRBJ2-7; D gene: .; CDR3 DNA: TGTGCCAGCAGCCCGCGTGCCCCGGGGACCTCCTACGAGCAGTACTTC; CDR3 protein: CASSPRAPGTSYEQYF
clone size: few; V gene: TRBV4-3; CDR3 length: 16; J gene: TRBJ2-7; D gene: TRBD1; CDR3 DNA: TGCGCCAGCAGCCAAGCGGCGGGACAGGGTAACTACGAGCAGTACTTC; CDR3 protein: CASSQAAGQGNYEQYF
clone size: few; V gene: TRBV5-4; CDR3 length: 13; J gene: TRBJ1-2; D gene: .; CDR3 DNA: TGTGCCAGCAGCACATCCGGGGGAGGAGGCTACACCTTC; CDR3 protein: CASSTSGGGGYTF
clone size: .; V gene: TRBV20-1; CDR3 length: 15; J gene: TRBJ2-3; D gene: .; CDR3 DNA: TGCAGTGCTAGTTTTGTGGGGGATAGCACAGATACGCAGTATTTT; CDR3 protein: CSASFVGDSTDTQYF
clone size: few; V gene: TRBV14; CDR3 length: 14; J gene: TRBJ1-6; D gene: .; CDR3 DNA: TGTGCCAGCAGCCAAGCGAGGACGCGGTCACCCCTCCACTTT; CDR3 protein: CASSQARTRSPLHF
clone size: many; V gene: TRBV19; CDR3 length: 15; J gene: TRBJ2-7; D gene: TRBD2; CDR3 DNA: TGTGCCAGTAGTATAGGCCCAGCGGGGGCGTACGAGCAGTACTTC; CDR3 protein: CASSIGPAGAYEQYF
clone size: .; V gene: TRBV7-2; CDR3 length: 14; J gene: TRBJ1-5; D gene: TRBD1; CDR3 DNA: TGTGCCAGCAGCTTCCCAGGGGGCGGTCAGCCCCAGCATTTT; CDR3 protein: CASSFPGGGQPQHF
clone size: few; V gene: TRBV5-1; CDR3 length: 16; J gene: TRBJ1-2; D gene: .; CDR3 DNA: TGCGCCAGCAGCCAAGGGGACCGGACCTTTAGCAATGGCTACACCTTC; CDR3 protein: CASSQGDRTFSNGYTF
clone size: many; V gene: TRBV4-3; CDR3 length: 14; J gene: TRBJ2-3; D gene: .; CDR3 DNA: TGCGCCAGCAGCCAAGATAGGCTCGCAGATACGCAGTATTTT; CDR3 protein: CASSQDRLADTQYF
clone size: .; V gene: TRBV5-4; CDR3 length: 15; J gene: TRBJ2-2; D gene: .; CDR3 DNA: TGTGCCAGCAGCCTACGGACGGGTAGCACCGGGGAGCTGTTTTTT; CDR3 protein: CASSLRTGSTGELFF
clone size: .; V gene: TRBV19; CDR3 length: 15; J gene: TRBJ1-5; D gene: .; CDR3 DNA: TGTGCCAGTAGTAACTTCGGGGGGCTAGGGCAGCCCCAGCATTTT; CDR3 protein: CASSNFGGLGQPQHF
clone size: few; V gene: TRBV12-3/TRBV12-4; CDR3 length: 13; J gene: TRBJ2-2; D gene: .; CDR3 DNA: TGTGCCAGCGACAGGACTAGCACCGGGGAGCTGTTTTTT; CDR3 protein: CASDRTSTGELFF
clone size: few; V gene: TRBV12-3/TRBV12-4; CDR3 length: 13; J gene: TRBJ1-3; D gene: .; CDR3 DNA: TGTGCCAGCAGCGTCCAGTTTGGAAACACCATATATTTT; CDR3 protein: CASSVQFGNTIYF
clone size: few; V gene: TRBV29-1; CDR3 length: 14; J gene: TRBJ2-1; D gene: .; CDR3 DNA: TGCAGCGTCCGAATGATGATGACTCAGGATGAGCAGTTCTTC; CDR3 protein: CSVRMMMTQDEQFF
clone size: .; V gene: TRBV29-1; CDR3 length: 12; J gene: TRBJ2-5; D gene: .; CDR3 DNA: TGCAGCGTTGATTCGGCTCAATTGACCCAGTACTTC; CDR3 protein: CSVDSAQLTQYF
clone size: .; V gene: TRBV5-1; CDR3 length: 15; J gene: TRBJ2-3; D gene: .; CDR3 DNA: TGCGCCAGCAGCTTGGGGGGGCCGTACTTGGATACGCAGTATTTT; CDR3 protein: CASSLGGPYLDTQYF
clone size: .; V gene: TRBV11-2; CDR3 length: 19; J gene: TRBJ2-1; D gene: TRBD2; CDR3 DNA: TGTGCCAGCAGCTTAGGGGGACTAGCGGCTATCCGCTCCTACAATGAGCAGTTCTTC; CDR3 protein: CASSLGGLAAIRSYNEQFF
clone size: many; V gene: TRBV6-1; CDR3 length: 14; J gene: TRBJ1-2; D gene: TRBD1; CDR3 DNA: TGTGCCAGCAGCCGACAGGGGGTGGGCTATGGCTACACCTTC; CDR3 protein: CASSRQGVGYGYTF
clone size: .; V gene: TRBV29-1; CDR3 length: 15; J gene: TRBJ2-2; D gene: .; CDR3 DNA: TGCAGCGCGTTGGGGGTCCCTCGGGGGACCGGGGAGCTGTTTTTT; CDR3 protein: CSALGVPRGTGELFF
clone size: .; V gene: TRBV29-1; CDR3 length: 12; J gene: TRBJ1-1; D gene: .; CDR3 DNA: TGCAGCGTTGCCCCCATGAACACTGAAGCTTTCTTT; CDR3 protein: CSVAPMNTEAFF